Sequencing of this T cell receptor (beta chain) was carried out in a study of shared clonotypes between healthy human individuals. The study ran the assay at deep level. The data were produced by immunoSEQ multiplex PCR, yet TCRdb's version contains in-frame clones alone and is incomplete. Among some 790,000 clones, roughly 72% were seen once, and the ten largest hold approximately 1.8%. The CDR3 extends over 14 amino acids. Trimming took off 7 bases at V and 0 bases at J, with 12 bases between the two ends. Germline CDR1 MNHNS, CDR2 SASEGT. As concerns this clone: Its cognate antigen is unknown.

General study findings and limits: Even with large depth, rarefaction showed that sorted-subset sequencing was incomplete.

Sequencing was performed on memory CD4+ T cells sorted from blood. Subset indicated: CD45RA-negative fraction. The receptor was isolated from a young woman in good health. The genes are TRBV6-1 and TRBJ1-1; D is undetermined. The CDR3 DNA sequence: TGTGCCAGCACACCGCTTAGAGTGAACACTGAAGCTTTCTTT. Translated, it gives CASTPLRVNTEAFF.